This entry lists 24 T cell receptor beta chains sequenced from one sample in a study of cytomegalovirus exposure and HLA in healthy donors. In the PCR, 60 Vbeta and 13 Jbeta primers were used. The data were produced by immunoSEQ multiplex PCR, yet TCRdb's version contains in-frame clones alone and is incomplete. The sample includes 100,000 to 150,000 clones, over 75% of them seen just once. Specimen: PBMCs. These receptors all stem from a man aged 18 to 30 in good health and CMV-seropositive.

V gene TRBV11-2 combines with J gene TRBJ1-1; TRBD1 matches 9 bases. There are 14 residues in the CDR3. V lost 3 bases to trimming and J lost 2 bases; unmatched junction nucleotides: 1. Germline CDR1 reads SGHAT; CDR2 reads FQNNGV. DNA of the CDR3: TGTGCCAGCAGCTTGGGACAGGGAAACACTGAAGCTTTCTTT. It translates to CASSLGQGNTEAFF.

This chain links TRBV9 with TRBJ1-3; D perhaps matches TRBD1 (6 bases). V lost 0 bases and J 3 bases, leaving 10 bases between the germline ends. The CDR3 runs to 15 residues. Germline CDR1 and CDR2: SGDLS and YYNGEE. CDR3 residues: CASSVVGGGGNTIYF. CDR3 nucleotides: TGTGCCAGCAGCGTAGTAGGGGGTGGTGGAAACACCATATATTTT.

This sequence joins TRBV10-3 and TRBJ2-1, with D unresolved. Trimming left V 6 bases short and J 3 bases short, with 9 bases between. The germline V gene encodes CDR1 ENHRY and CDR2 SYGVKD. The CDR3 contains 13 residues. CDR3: CAIRDDNYNEQFF. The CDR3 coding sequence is TGTGCCATCAGAGACGACAACTACAATGAGCAGTTCTTC.

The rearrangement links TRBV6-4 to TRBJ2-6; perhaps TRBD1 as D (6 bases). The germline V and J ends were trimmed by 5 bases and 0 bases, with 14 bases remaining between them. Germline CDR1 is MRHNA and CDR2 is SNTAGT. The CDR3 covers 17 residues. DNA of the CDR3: TGTGCCAGCAGTAGGTTCGAGACAGGCTCTGGGGCCAACGTCCTGACTTTC. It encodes CASSRFETGSGANVLTF.

This chain's CDR3 is CASSYKTGGIGTEAFF. Written as DNA, the CDR3 is TGCGCCAGCAGCTATAAGACAGGGGGCATTGGCACTGAAGCTTTCTTT. This chain links TRBV5-1 with TRBJ1-1; the match to TRBD1 covers 10 bases. This CDR3 comprises 16 residues. V lost 3 bases, J lost 4 bases, and 9 bases stayed unmatched. The germline V gene has CDR1 SGHRS and CDR2 YFSETQ.

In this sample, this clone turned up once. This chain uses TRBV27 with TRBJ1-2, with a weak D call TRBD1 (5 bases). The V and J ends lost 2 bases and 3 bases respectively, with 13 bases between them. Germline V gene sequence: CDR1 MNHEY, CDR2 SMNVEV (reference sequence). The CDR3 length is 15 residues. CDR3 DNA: TGTGCCAGCAGTTTAAGCCGGGCAGGGTACTATGGCTACACCTTC. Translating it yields CASSLSRAGYYGYTF.

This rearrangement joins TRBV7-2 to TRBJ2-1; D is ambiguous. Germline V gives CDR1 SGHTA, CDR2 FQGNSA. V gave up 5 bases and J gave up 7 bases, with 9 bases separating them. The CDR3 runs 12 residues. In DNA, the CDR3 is TGTGCCAGCAGCCCCGAGAAGAATGAGCAGTTCTTC. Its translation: CASSPEKNEQFF.

The CDR3 nucleotides read TGTGCCAGCAGCCCGGTCGGGGGATTTAATTCACCCCTCCACTTT. Residues: CASSPVGGFNSPLHF. The chain recombines TRBV11-2 with TRBJ1-6; TRBD1 is a possible D gene (5 bases). V was shortened by 5 bases and J by 6 bases, with 14 bases between the two germline ends. The CDR3 loop spans 15 amino acids. Germline lookup yields CDR1 SGHAT and CDR2 FQNNGV. Looking up the rest from reference TRBV11-2 and TRBJ1-6 gives the full variable domain: EAGVAQSPRYKIIEKRQSVAFWCNPISGHATLYWYQQILGQGPKLLIQFQNNGVVDDSQLPKDRFSAERLKGVDSTLKIQPAKLEDSAVYLCASSPVGGFNSPLHFGNGTRLTVT.

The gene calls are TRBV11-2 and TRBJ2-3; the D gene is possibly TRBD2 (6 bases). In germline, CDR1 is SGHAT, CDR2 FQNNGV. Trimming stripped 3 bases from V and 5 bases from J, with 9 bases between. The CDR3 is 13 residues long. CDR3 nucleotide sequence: TGTGCCAGCAGCTTTCTGGGGGGAGATACGCAGTATTTT. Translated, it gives CASSFLGGDTQYF.

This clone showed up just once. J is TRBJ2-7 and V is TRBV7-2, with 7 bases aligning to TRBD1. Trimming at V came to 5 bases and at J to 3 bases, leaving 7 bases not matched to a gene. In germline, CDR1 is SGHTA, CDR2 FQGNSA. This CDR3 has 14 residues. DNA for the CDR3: TGTGCCAGCAGCCCAAGACAGGGAAACTACGAGCAGTACTTC. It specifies CASSPRQGNYEQYF.

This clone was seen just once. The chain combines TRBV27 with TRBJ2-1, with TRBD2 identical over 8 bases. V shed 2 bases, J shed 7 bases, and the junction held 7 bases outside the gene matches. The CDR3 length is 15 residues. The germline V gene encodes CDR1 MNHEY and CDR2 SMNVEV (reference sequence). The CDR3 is CASSLGSGSQNEQFF. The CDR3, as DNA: TGTGCCAGCAGTTTAGGGAGCGGGAGTCAGAATGAGCAGTTCTTC.

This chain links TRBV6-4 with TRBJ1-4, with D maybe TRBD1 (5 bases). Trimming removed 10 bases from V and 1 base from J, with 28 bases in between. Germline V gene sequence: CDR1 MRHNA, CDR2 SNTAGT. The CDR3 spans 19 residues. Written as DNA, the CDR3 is TGTGCCACTAAGCGAAATCCGGGACTTCGGACATTAACTAATGAAAAACTGTTTTTT. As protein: CATKRNPGLRTLTNEKLFF.

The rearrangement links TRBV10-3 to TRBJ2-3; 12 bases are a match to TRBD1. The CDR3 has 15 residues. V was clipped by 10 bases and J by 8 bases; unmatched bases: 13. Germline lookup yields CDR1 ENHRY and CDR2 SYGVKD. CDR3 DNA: TGTGCCACCTGCCTGGGACAGGGGGCTGATGTTACGCAGTATTTT. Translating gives CATCLGQGADVTQYF.

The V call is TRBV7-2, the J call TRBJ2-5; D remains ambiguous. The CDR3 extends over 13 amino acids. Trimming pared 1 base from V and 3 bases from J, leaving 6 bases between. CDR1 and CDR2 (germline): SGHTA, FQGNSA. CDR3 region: CASSLGLEETQYF. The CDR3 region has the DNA TGTGCCAGCAGCTTAGGTCTTGAAGAGACCCAGTACTTC.

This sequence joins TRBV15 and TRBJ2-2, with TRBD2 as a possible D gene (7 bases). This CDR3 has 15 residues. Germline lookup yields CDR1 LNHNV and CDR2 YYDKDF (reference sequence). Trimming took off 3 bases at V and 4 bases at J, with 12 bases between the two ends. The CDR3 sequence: CATSRGGRGTGELFF. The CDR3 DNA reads TGTGCCACCAGCAGGGGGGGGCGAGGCACCGGGGAGCTGTTTTTT.

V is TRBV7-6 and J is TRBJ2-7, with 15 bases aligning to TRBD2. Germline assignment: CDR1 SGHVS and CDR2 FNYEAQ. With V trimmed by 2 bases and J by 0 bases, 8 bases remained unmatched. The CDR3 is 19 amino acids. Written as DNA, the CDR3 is TGTGCCAGCAGCTTATCAGATCAGGGACTAGCGGGAGGCTCCTACGAGCAGTACTTC. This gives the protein CASSLSDQGLAGGSYEQYF.

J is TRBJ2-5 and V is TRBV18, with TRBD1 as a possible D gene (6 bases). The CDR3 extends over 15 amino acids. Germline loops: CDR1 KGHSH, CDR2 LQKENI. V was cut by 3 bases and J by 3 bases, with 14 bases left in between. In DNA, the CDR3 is TGTGCCAGCTCACCCCCTGACAGGAGTAAAGAGACCCAGTACTTC. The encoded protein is CASSPPDRSKETQYF.

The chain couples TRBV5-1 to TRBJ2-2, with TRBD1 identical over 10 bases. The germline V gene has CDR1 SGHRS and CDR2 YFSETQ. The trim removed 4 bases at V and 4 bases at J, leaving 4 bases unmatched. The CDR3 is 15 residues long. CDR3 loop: CASSAGTGATGELFF. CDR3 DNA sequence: TGCGCCAGCAGCGCCGGGACAGGGGCCACCGGGGAGCTGTTTTTT. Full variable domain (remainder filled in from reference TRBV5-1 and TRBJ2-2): KAGVTQTPRYLIKTRGQQVTLSCSPISGHRSVSWYQQTPGQGLQFLFEYFSETQRNKGNFPGRFSGRQFSNSRSEMNVSTLELGDSALYLCASSAGTGATGELFFGEGSRLTVL.

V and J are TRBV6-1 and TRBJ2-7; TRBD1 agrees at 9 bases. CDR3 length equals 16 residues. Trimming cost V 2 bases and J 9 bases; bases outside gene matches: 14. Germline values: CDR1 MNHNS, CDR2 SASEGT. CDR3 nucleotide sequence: TGTGCCAGCAGTGAAATGGAGGGACAGGGCAATGTAGGGCAGTACTTC. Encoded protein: CASSEMEGQGNVGQYF.

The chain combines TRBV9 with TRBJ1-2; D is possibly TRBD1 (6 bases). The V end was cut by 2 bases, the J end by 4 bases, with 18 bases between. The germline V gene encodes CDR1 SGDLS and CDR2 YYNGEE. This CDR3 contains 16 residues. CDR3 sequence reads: CASSVGAEGKFYGYTF. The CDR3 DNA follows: TGTGCCAGCAGCGTGGGGGCAGAAGGGAAGTTCTATGGCTACACCTTC.

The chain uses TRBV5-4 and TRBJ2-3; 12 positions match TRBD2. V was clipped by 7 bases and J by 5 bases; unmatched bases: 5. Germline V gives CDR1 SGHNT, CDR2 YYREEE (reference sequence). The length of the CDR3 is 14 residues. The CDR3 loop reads CASRLAGVGDTQYF. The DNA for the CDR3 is TGTGCCAGCCGACTAGCGGGAGTAGGAGATACGCAGTATTTT.

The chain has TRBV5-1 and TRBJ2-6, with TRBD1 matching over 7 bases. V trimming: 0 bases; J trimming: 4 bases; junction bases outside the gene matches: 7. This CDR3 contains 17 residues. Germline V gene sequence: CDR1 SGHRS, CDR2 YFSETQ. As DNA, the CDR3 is TGCGCCAGCAGCTTGGGCCCGACAGGGTCGGGGGCCAACGTCCTGACTTTC. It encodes CASSLGPTGSGANVLTF.

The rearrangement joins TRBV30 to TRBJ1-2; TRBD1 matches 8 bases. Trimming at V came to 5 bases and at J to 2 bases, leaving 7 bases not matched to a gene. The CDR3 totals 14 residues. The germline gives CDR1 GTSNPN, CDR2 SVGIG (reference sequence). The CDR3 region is CAWENRGWNYGYTF. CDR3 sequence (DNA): TGTGCCTGGGAAAACAGGGGGTGGAACTATGGCTACACCTTC. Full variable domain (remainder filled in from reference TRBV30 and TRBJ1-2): SQTIHQWPATLVQPVGSPLSLECTVEGTSNPNLYWYRQAAGRGLQLLFYSVGIGQISSEVPQNLSASRPQDRQFILSSKKLLLSDSGFYLCAWENRGWNYGYTFGSGTRLTVV.

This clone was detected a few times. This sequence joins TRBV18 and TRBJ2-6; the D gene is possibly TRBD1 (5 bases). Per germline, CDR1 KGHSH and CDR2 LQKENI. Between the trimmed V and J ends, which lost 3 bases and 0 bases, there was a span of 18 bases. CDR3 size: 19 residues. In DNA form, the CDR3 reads TGTGCCAGCTCACCGGTGGTATGGGGCGGCGACTCTGGGGCCAACGTCCTGACTTTC. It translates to CASSPVVWGGDSGANVLTF.